Sequencing of this T cell receptor beta chain was carried out in a study of shared clonotypes between healthy human individuals. Overall study results and limits: About 5% of naive CD4 clonotypes were shared across a few donors. Represented diversity, genetic and exposure-history alike, was limited by few donors. Unshared clonotypes carried lower generation probabilities than those common to all four donors.

All the donors were Caucasian adults who lived in Nashville, Tennessee. Repertoires were generated with immunoSEQ multiplex PCR, while TCRdb's copy carries only in-frame clones and drops some. Of a few million clones listed, over 85% are singletons. This CDR3 spans 15 amino acids. Germline CDR1 MNHEY, CDR2 SMNVEV (reference sequence). V was cut by 6 bases and J by 1 base, with 12 bases left in between. As to this clone: Its antigen remains unidentified.

This receptor was obtained from a man aged 18 to 29 in good health. The gene calls are TRBV27 and TRBJ1-4; tentative D call: TRBD1 (5 bases). Sequencing was performed on naive CD4+ T cells sorted from blood. Subset here: CD45RA+ positively selected. As DNA, the CDR3 is TGTGCCAGCAGGGGCGGGGGGGGAACTAATGAAAAACTGTTTTTT. Amino acid sequence: CASRGGGGTNEKLFF.